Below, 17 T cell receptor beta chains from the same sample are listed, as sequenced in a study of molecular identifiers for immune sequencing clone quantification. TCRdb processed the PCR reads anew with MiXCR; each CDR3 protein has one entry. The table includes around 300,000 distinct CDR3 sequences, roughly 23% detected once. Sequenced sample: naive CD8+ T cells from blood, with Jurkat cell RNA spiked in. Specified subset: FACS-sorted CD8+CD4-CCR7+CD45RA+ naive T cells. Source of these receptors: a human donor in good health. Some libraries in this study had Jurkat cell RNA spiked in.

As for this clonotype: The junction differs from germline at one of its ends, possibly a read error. CDR3 amino acids: CASRGQGWTEASF. The CDR3 DNA is TGTGCCAGCAGGGGACAGGGCTGGACTGAAGCTTCCTTT. The chain combines TRBV12-3 or TRBV12-4 with TRBJ1-1, with TRBD1 matching over 9 bases. This CDR3 has 13 residues.

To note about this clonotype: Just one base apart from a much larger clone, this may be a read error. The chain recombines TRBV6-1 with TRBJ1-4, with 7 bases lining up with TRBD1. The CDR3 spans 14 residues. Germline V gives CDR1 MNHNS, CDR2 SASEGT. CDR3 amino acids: CAISWGGTDEKLFF. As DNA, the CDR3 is TGTGCCATCAGTTGGGGCGGGACAGATGAAAAACTGTTTTTT.

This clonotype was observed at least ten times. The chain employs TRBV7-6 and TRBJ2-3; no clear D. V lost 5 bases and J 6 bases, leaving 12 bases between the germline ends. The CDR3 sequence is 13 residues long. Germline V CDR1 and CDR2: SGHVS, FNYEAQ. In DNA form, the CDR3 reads TGTGCCAGCAGCCGACAAGCATATGATACGCAGTATTTT. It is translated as CASSRQAYDTQYF.

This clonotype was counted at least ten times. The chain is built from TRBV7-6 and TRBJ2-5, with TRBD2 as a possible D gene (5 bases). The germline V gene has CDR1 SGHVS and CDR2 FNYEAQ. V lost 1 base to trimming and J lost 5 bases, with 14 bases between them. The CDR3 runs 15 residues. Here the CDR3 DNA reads TGTGCCAGCAGCTTAGAGAGGCTCGGGATGGAGACCCAGTACTTC. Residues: CASSLERLGMETQYF.

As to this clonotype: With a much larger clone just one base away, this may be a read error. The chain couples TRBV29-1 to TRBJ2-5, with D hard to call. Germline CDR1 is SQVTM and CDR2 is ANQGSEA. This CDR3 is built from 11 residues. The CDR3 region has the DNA TGCAGCGTCCCGACCCAAGAGATCCAGTACTTC. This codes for CSVPTQEIQYF.

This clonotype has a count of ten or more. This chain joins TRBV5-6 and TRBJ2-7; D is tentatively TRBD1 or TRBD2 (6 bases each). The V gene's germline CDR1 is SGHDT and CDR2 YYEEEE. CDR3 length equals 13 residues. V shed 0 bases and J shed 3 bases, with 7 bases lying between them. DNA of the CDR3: TGTGCCAGCAGCTTGGAGGGGGGCTACGAGCAGTACTTC. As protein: CASSLEGGYEQYF. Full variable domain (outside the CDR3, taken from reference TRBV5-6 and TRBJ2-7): DAGVTQSPTHLIKTRGQQVTLRCSPKSGHDTVSWYQQALGQGPQFIFQYYEEEERQRGNFPDRFSGHQFPNYSSELNVNALLLGDSALYLCASSLEGGYEQYFGPGTRLTVT.

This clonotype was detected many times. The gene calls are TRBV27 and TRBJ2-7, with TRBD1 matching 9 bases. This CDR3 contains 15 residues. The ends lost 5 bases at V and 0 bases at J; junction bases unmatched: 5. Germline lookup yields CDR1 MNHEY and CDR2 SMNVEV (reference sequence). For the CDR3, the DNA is TGTGCCAGCAGTGACAGGGGGGGAAACTCCTACGAGCAGTACTTC. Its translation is CASSDRGGNSYEQYF.

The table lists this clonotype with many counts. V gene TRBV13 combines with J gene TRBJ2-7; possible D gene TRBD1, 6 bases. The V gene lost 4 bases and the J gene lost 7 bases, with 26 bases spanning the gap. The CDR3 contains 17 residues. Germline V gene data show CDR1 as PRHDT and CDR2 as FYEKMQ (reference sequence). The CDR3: CASSWSGEKYGLGEQYF. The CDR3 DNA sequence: TGTGCCAGCAGCTGGTCAGGGGAGAAATATGGATTGGGAGAGCAGTACTTC.

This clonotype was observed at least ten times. The CDR3 sequence is CSRQGSDQETQYF. CDR3 sequence (DNA): TGCAGTAGACAGGGGTCGGACCAAGAGACCCAGTACTTC. The V call is TRBV29-1, the J call TRBJ2-5, with TRBD1 identical over 8 bases. CDR1 SQVTM and CDR2 ANQGSEA come from the germline V gene. The CDR3 is made up of 13 amino acids.

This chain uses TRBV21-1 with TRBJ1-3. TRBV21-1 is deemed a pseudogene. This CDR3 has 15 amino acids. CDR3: CASSGDRAGGNTIYF. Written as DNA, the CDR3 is TGTGCCAGCAGCGGGGACAGAGCTGGTGGAAACACCATATATTTT.

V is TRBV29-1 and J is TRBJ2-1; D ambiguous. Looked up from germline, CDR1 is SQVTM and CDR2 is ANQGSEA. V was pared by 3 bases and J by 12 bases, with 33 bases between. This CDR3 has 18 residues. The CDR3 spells CSVEYSPASLVPILGQFF. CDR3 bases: TGCAGCGTTGAGTATAGTCCCGCGTCGCTAGTCCCTATCCTCGGGCAGTTCTTC.

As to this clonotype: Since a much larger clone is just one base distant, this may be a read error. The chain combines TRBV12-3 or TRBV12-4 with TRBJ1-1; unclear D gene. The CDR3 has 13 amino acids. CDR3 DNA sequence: TGTGCCAGCAATTTAGAGAGATACACTGAAGCTTTCTTT. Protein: CASNLERYTEAFF.

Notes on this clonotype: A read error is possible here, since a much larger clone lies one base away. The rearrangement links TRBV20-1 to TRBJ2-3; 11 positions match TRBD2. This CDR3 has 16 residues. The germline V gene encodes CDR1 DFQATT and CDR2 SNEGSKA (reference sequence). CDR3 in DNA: TGCAGTGCTAGAGATGTTGGACTAGCGGGCCCCGATACGCTGTATTTT. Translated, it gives CSARDVGLAGPDTLYF.

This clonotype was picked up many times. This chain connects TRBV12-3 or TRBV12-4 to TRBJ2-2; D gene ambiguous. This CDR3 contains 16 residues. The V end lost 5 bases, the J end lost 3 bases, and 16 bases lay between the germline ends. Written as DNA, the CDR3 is TGTGCCAGCAGTCCATACCTCGGAATGGACACCGGGGAGCTGTTTTTT. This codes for CASSPYLGMDTGELFF.

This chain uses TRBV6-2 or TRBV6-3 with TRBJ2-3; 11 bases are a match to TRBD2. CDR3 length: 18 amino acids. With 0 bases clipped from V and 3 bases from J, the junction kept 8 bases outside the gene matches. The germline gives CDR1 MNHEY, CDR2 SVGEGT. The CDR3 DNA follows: TGTGCCAGCAGTTACTCGCCAACTAGCGGGGGCCCGACAGATACGCAGTATTTT. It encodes CASSYSPTSGGPTDTQYF.

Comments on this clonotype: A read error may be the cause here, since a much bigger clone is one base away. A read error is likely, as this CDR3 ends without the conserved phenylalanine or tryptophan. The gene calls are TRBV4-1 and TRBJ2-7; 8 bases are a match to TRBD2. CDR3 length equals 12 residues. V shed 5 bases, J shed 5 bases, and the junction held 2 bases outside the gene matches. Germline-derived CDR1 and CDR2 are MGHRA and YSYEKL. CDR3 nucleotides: TGCGCCAGCAGCGCGCGGGAGGACGAGCAGTACCTC. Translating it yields CASSAREDEQYL.

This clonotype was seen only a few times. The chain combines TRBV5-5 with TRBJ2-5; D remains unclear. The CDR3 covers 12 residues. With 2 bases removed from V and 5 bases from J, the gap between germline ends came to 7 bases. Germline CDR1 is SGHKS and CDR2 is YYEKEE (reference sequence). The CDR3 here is CASSLLVETQYF. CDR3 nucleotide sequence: TGTGCCAGCAGCTTACTGGTTGAGACCCAGTACTTC.